The clone carrying this T cell receptor beta chain was seen a single time. As yet, its antigen is unknown. Trimming removed 1 base from V and 11 bases from J, with 10 bases in between. From germline, CDR1 is KGHDR and CDR2 SFDVKD. The CDR3 spans 12 residues. TCRdb's copy holds only in-frame clones and misses some; the assay was immunoSEQ multiplex PCR. Of about 81,000 clones in the sample, about nine tenths were seen once. This sample was included in a study of T cell responses to AZD1222 COVID-19 vaccine. Study results and caveats: Nearly half of spike-specific TCRs reportedly go after variant regions that carry no mutations. Seropositive AZD1222 recipients at baseline numbered only five to seven.

V is TRBV24-1 and J is TRBJ1-1; D not certain. This specimen was peripheral blood, taken 28 days after the second AZD1222 dose. The source is an adult who received the AZD1222 COVID-19 vaccine. The CDR3 region has the DNA TGTGCCACCAGTGATTTTGGTGGTGGTGCTTTCTTT. Its protein is CATSDFGGGAFF.